These 20 T cell receptor beta chains were all obtained from the same sample, sequenced in a study of cytomegalovirus exposure and HLA in healthy donors. Use of 60 Vbeta and 13 Jbeta primers characterized the PCR. Sequenced by immunoSEQ multiplex PCR; TCRdb stores in-frame clones only, minus some. The table lists about 220,000 clones, 82% of them singletons. The sequencing sample was made of PBMCs. All receptors come from a woman aged 40 to 50 in good health and CMV-seropositive.

This clone was seen a few times. The chain combines TRBV7-3 with TRBJ2-1; 12 bases match TRBD2. There are 15 residues in the CDR3. Germline CDR1 reads SGHTA; CDR2 reads FQGTGA. V lost 5 bases to trimming and J lost 6 bases; unmatched junction nucleotides: 5. CDR3 nucleotide sequence: TGTGCCAGCAGCCGACTAGCGGGAGTTAGCAATGAGCAGTTCTTC. Amino acid sequence: CASSRLAGVSNEQFF.

As regards this clone: Other DNA sequences in this sample translate to the same CDR3. The chain combines TRBV7-2 with TRBJ1-1; D is unclear. The V end was cut by 1 base, the J end by 3 bases, with 9 bases between. The germline CDR1 and CDR2 sequences are SGHTA and FQGNSA. The CDR3 is made up of 14 amino acids. CDR3: CASSLVSRYTEAFF. The CDR3 bases are TGTGCCAGCAGCTTAGTAAGCCGCTACACTGAAGCTTTCTTT. The full variable domain, rest sourced from reference TRBV7-2 and TRBJ1-1, is GAGVSQSPSNKVTEKGKDVELRCDPISGHTALYWYRQSLGQGLEFLIYFQGNSAPDKSGLPSDRFSAERTGGSVSTLTIQRTQQEDSAVYLCASSLVSRYTEAFFGQGTRLTVV.

DNA for the CDR3: TGCGCCAGCAGCCTGACAGGGCGCACCGGGGAGCTGTTTTTT. Its translation: CASSLTGRTGELFF. The rearrangement uses TRBV5-1 and TRBJ2-2; 7 bases align to TRBD1. After removal of 4 bases from V and 4 bases from J, the junction contained 4 bases not matched to a gene. CDR1 SGHRS and CDR2 YFSETQ come from the germline V gene. This CDR3 comprises 14 residues. The full variable domain, its missing parts supplied by reference TRBV5-1 and TRBJ2-2, is KAGVTQTPRYLIKTRGQQVTLSCSPISGHRSVSWYQQTPGQGLQFLFEYFSETQRNKGNFPGRFSGRQFSNSRSEMNVSTLELGDSALYLCASSLTGRTGELFFGEGSRLTVL.

The chain joins TRBV11-3 to TRBJ2-5; 7 bases line up with TRBD2. Germline values: CDR1 SGHNT, CDR2 YENEEA. J gave up 2 bases and V 5 bases, and 11 bases lay outside the gene matches. The length of the CDR3 is 16 residues. The CDR3 region is CASSPMGGSGQETQYF. CDR3 DNA: TGTGCCAGCAGCCCAATGGGAGGTAGCGGGCAAGAGACCCAGTACTTC. Looking up the rest from reference TRBV11-3 and TRBJ2-5 gives the full variable domain: EAGVVQSPRYKIIEKKQPVAFWCNPISGHNTLYWYLQNLGQGPELLIRYENEEAVDDSQLPKDRFSAERLKGVDSTLKIQPAELGDSAVYLCASSPMGGSGQETQYFGPGTRLLVL.

As DNA, the CDR3 is TGTGCCAGCAGTGACGGTCAGGGGTATTCCTACAATGAGCAGTTCTTC. Protein sequence: CASSDGQGYSYNEQFF. The rearrangement links TRBV25-1 to TRBJ2-1; TRBD1 is a possible D gene (6 bases). This CDR3 region has 16 residues. The V end was cut by 3 bases, the J end by 1 base, with 13 bases between. Germline V gene sequence: CDR1 MGHDK, CDR2 SYGVNS.

V and J are TRBV19 and TRBJ2-2; a weak D match, TRBD1 (5 bases). This CDR3 is 16 amino acids long. Trimming took 3 bases from V and 4 from J, leaving 15 bases between them. CDR1 is LNHDA and CDR2 is SQIVND in the germline V gene (reference sequence). The CDR3: CASSISPQGATGELFF. Here the CDR3 DNA reads TGTGCCAGTAGTATTAGTCCCCAGGGTGCCACCGGGGAGCTGTTTTTT.

The chain carries TRBV2 and TRBJ2-1; D is possibly TRBD1 (5 bases). Germline CDR1 reads SNHLY; CDR2 reads FYNNEI. V was trimmed by 4 bases and J by 0 bases, leaving 7 bases between them. CDR3 length equals 14 residues. The CDR3 DNA reads TGTGCCAGCAGTGTAGGACACTCCTACAATGAGCAGTTCTTC. This translates into CASSVGHSYNEQFF.

This rearrangement joins TRBV28 to TRBJ2-7; perhaps TRBD2 as D (6 bases). Germline CDR1 is MDHEN and CDR2 is SYDVKM. This CDR3 is 12 amino acids long. V dropped 6 bases and J dropped 6 bases, with 12 bases sitting between them. In DNA, the CDR3 is TGTGCCAGCAGCTTAGCGGTAGGCGAGCAGTACTTC. Its protein is CASSLAVGEQYF.

The gene calls are TRBV25-1 and TRBJ2-1; 9 nucleotides align to TRBD2. The CDR3 is made up of 15 amino acids. V trimming: 1 base; J trimming: 5 bases; junction bases outside the gene matches: 3. Germline V gives CDR1 MGHDK, CDR2 SYGVNS. The CDR3 nucleotides read TGTGCCAGCAGTGAATGGACTAGCGTTGACAATGAGCAGTTCTTC. Translated, it gives CASSEWTSVDNEQFF.

The rearrangement joins TRBV27 to TRBJ2-2, with TRBD1 matching 7 bases. This CDR3 comprises 14 residues. The V and J ends lost 6 bases and 0 bases, in that order; junction bases with no gene match: 1. Germline loops: CDR1 MNHEY, CDR2 SMNVEV (reference sequence). In nucleotides, the CDR3 is TGTGCCAGCAGGGGACAGTCGAACACCGGGGAGCTGTTTTTT. This gives the protein CASRGQSNTGELFF.

J is TRBJ1-4 and V is TRBV5-5; 10 positions agree with TRBD1. V was pared by 2 bases and J by 7 bases, with 11 bases of the junction left unmatched. The length of the CDR3 is 17 residues. Germline lookup yields CDR1 SGHKS and CDR2 YYEKEE (reference sequence). CDR3 DNA sequence: TGTGCCAGCAGCTTTATCGACAGGGGGCGGAAGGGTGAAAAACTGTTTTTT. It translates to CASSFIDRGRKGEKLFF. The full variable domain, its missing parts supplied by reference TRBV5-5 and TRBJ1-4, is DAGVTQSPTHLIKTRGQQVTLRCSPISGHKSVSWYQQVLGQGPQFIFQYYEKEERGRGNFPDRFSARQFPNYSSELNVNALLLGDSALYLCASSFIDRGRKGEKLFFGSGTQLSVL.

This clone was seen only a few times. The V gene is TRBV4-1, the J gene TRBJ2-7, with TRBD2 identical over 9 bases. The CDR3 totals 16 residues. The germline V gene has CDR1 MGHRA and CDR2 YSYEKL. Germline trimming cut 2 bases from V and 2 bases from J; bases unmatched to any gene: 7. CDR3 protein: CASSQRRTSEAYEQYF. The CDR3, as DNA: TGCGCCAGCAGCCAACGAAGGACTAGCGAGGCCTACGAGCAGTACTTC.

The chain has TRBV9 and TRBJ2-1; TRBD1 is a possible D gene (6 bases). Trimming took off 2 bases at V and 3 bases at J, with 9 bases between the two ends. CDR3 length: 14 residues. The V gene's germline CDR1 is SGDLS and CDR2 YYNGEE. This chain's CDR3 is CASSVQGNYNEQFF. For the CDR3, the DNA is TGTGCCAGCAGCGTCCAGGGGAACTACAATGAGCAGTTCTTC. Full variable domain (missing parts from reference TRBV9 and TRBJ2-1): DSGVTQTPKHLITATGQRVTLRCSPRSGDLSVYWYQQSLDQGLQFLIQYYNGEERAKGNILERFSAQQFPDLHSELNLSSLELGDSALYFCASSVQGNYNEQFFGPGTRLTVL.

This clone was seen just once. The chain couples TRBV5-6 to TRBJ2-1, with TRBD2 matching 14 bases. The CDR3 has 18 amino acids. Germline values: CDR1 SGHDT, CDR2 YYEEEE. V dropped 7 bases and J dropped 0; count of bases not matched to a gene: 9. The CDR3 loop is CASVPTSGRVLSYNEQFF. The CDR3 DNA reads as TGTGCCAGCGTTCCGACTAGCGGGAGGGTTCTCTCCTACAATGAGCAGTTCTTC.

This chain uses TRBV6-5 with TRBJ2-7, with TRBD1 matching 9 bases. CDR1 and CDR2 from the germline V gene are MNHEY and SVGAGI. CDR3 length: 15 amino acids. After removal of 10 bases from V and 7 bases from J, the junction contained 17 bases not matched to a gene. The CDR3 here is CATFSPGTGRREQYF. The CDR3 DNA is TGTGCCACTTTTTCACCCGGGACAGGGCGGAGGGAGCAGTACTTC.

This chain joins TRBV6-6 and TRBJ2-5; the match to TRBD1 covers 11 bases. The J call may be mistaken, given a closer DNA end match to TRBJ2-7. CDR1 is MNHNY and CDR2 is SVGAGI in the germline V gene (reference sequence). This CDR3 region has 15 residues. CDR3 DNA: TGTGCCAGCAGTCCGGGACAGGGGGAAACCTACGAGCAGTACTTC. Encoded protein: CASSPGQGETYEQYF.

The gene calls are TRBV9 and TRBJ2-2; a possible D gene is TRBD2 (6 bases). Between the trimmed V and J ends, which lost 1 base and 5 bases, there was a span of 12 bases. Germline lookup yields CDR1 SGDLS and CDR2 YYNGEE. CDR3 length equals 15 residues. CDR3 sequence (DNA): TGTGCCAGCAGCGTACTCGGGAGTTCGACCGGGGAGCTGTTTTTT. Translation: CASSVLGSSTGELFF.

This clone occurred a few times. The chain employs TRBV9 and TRBJ2-1; 9 positions match TRBD1. Germline V gene lookup returns CDR1 SGDLS and CDR2 YYNGEE. The length of the CDR3 is 15 residues. Trimming took 0 bases from V and 8 from J; bases not matched to a gene: 6. The CDR3 DNA sequence: TGTGCCAGCAGCGTAGGCCGACAGGGGGGTTATGAGCAGTTCTTC. Its translation is CASSVGRQGGYEQFF.

The chain employs TRBV28 and TRBJ2-4; 13 bases are a match to TRBD2. CDR1 is MDHEN, CDR2 SYDVKM, per germline. With 10 bases clipped from V and 0 bases from J, the junction kept 9 bases outside the gene matches. The CDR3 is 17 amino acids. DNA for the CDR3: TGTGCCACCGCGACTAGCGGGAGGTCGCGAGCCAAAAACATTCAGTACTTC. Its protein is CATATSGRSRAKNIQYF.

The V call is TRBV10-3, the J call TRBJ2-1, with 11 bases lining up with TRBD2. CDR1 is ENHRY, CDR2 SYGVKD, per germline. The V segment lost 7 bases and the J segment 7 bases; nucleotides outside the gene matches: 12. This CDR3 has 16 residues. CDR3 in amino acids: CAIIATVAGGENEQFF. CDR3 DNA sequence: TGTGCCATCATTGCCACGGTAGCGGGAGGGGAGAATGAGCAGTTCTTC.